This TCR beta chain originates from a study of vaccination effects on CD4 cells after COVID-19. The V end was cut by 1 base, the J end by 5 bases, with 8 bases between. The CDR3 has 13 amino acids. The germline gives CDR1 SGHAT, CDR2 FQDESV (reference sequence). Data came from immunoSEQ multiplex PCR; TCRdb stores just in-frame clones and leaves some out. Among some 30,000 clones listed, 65% to 75% were seen once. Under the ViraFEST assay, PBMC were stimulated with viral peptide pools so that antigen-specific CD4+ T cells expanded. Sequencing was performed afterwards. Isolation of CD4+ T cells took place after less than twelve days of culture. This individual tested PCR-positive for SARS-CoV-2 infection between March and December 2020. Half-medium exchanges with IL-2 medium took place on days 3 and 7. On this clone: What it binds is unknown.

The source material was CD4+ T cells from PBMCs cultured with a peptide pool, sampled before COVID-19 vaccination. The chain employs TRBV11-1 and TRBJ1-1, with D uncertain. The sequence was collected from a human donor who had a prior SARS-CoV-2 infection. CDR3 sequence reads: CASSLVEGTEAFF. CDR3 bases: TGTGCCAGCAGCTTAGTGGAGGGAACTGAAGCTTTCTTT.